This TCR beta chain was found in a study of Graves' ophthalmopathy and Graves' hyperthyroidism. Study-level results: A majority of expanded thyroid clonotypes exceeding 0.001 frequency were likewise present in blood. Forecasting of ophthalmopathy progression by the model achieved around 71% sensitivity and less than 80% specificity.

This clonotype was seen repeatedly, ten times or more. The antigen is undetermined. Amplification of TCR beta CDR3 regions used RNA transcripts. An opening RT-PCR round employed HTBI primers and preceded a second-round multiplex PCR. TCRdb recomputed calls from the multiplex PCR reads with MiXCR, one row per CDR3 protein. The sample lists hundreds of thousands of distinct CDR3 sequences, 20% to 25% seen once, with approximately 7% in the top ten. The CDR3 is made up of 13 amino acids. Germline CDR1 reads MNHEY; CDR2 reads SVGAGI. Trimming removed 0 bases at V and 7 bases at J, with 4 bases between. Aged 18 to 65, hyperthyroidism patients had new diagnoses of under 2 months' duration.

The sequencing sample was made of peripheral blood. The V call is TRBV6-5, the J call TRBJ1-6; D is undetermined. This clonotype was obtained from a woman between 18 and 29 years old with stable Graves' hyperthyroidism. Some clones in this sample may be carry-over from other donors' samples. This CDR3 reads CASSYSENSPLHF. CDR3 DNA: TGTGCCAGCAGTTACTCCGAGAATTCACCCCTCCACTTT.